This record looks at one T cell receptor (beta chain) sequence and its context. Its antigen is not identified. Only CD45RO-negative cells positively selected for CCR7 counted as naive CD8 cells, so terminally differentiated effector memory CD45RA+ cells were excluded. TCRdb's copy holds only in-frame clones and misses some; the assay was immunoSEQ multiplex PCR. The sample has more than 2 million clones; just under 95% are singletons. The data originate from a study of shared clonotypes between healthy human individuals. CDR1 is MDHEN, CDR2 SYDVKM, per germline. The V gene lost 6 bases and the J gene lost 4 bases, with 18 bases spanning the gap. This CDR3 spans 16 amino acids. Study-wide results and limits: Rarefaction revealed incomplete sorted-subset sequencing despite large depth.

V and J are TRBV28 and TRBJ2-2; D unresolved. This TCR was recovered from a man in his late teens or twenties in good health. Some clones in this sample may be carry-over from other donors' samples. The source material was naive CD8+ T cells from PBMCs. CDR3: CASSLPENFVTGELFF. The CDR3 DNA is TGTGCCAGCAGCCTACCCGAAAATTTTGTCACCGGGGAGCTGTTTTTT.